This T cell receptor (beta chain) was sequenced during a study of T cell repertoires in cytomegalovirus infection. For the study at large: CMV epitopes that were recently identified and HLA-C-restricted were used alongside well-studied HLA-B-restricted ones.

The sample holds a few counts of this clonotype. Its antigen remains unidentified. At one of its ends the junction is not consistent with the germline gene, which may arise from a read error. Germline V gene data show CDR1 as MGHRA and CDR2 as YSYEKL. This CDR3 is built from 16 residues. TCRdb analysed the reads with MiXCR anew, one entry per CDR3 protein. The sample lists some 920,000 distinct CDR3 sequences; around 31% were seen once. Study-wide points: HLA-C-restricted CMV-specific TCR beta clonotypes prevailed in the ex vivo response.

This chain uses TRBV4-1 with TRBJ2-1; 7 bases align to TRBD1. The TCR sequence derives from a human donor in good health (CMV status not recorded). Some clones in this sample may be carry-over from other donors' samples. Here the sequenced sample was cultured CD8+ T cells from PBMCs, taken from culture after CMV antigen stimulation. The CDR3 reads CASSLRDSGAHNEQFF. In nucleotides, the CDR3 is TGTGCCAGCAGCCTAAGGGACAGTGGCGCCCACAATGAGCAGTTCTTC.